These 13 T cell receptor beta chains came from one sample sequenced in a study of blood T cell repertoires in COVID-19. The table came from immunoSEQ multiplex PCR; TCRdb's copy has only in-frame clones and leaves some out. The sample contains under 250,000 clones, approximately 91% of which appear only once. The specimen was peripheral blood. These receptors were collected from a man aged 60 to 75 who had recovered from COVID-19.

This chain connects TRBV6-2 or TRBV6-3 to TRBJ2-7, with 7 bases matching TRBD2. Germline V gene data show CDR1 as MNHEY and CDR2 as SVGEGT. The J segment lost 2 bases and the V segment lost 6 bases, leaving 10 bases of the junction unmatched. The CDR3 consists of 15 residues. The CDR3 sequence is CASSNMLAATYEQYF. CDR3 nucleotides: TGTGCCAGCAGCAACATGCTAGCGGCTACCTACGAGCAGTACTTC.

The DNA for the CDR3 is TGTGCCAGCAGTGACAGGGTGGGTGGCTACACCTTC. As protein: CASSDRVGGYTF. V usage is TRBV6-1 and J usage is TRBJ1-2; perhaps TRBD1 as D (5 bases). The germline gives CDR1 MNHNS, CDR2 SASEGT. The CDR3 runs 12 residues. The V and J ends lost 3 bases and 7 bases respectively, with 9 bases between them.

V gene TRBV5-4 combines with J gene TRBJ2-5; 11 bases fit TRBD1. CDR1 SGHNT and CDR2 YYREEE come from the germline V gene (reference sequence). The CDR3 consists of 15 residues. The ends lost 4 bases at V and 5 bases at J; junction bases unmatched: 7. The CDR3 reads CASSGQGARGETQYF. CDR3 bases: TGTGCCAGCAGCGGACAGGGGGCGAGGGGTGAGACCCAGTACTTC.

The chain is built from TRBV6-6 and TRBJ2-3, with 9 bases aligning to TRBD2. CDR3 length: 15 amino acids. Per germline, CDR1 MNHNY and CDR2 SVGAGI (reference sequence). Unmatched junction bases numbered 3, after V lost 2 bases and J lost 3 bases. CDR3 loop: CASSYPTSGTDTQYF. CDR3 nucleotide sequence: TGTGCCAGCAGTTACCCGACTAGCGGAACAGATACGCAGTATTTT.

This chain uses TRBV10-1 with TRBJ2-5; possible D gene TRBD1, 6 bases. V lost 7 bases and J 3 bases, leaving 18 bases between the germline ends. Germline assignment: CDR1 WNHNN and CDR2 SYGVQD (reference sequence). This CDR3 has 15 amino acids. The CDR3 bases are TGCGCCAGCAACTGGCATGAGGCAGGGGAAGAGACCCAGTACTTC. Translating it yields CASNWHEAGEETQYF.

The V call is TRBV9, the J call TRBJ2-1; D is uncertain. The germline CDR1 and CDR2 sequences are SGDLS and YYNGEE. This CDR3 is 14 amino acids long. Trimming stripped 0 bases from V and 3 bases from J, with 7 bases between. CDR3: CASSVVQRYNEQFF. CDR3 sequence (DNA): TGTGCCAGCAGCGTAGTGCAGCGCTACAATGAGCAGTTCTTC.

The V call is TRBV5-1, the J call TRBJ2-2, with TRBD2 matching over 9 bases. The CDR3 is made up of 16 amino acids. The junction had 2 bases not matched to a gene; V was cut back by 0 bases and J by 2 bases. From germline, CDR1 is SGHRS and CDR2 YFSETQ. DNA for the CDR3: TGCGCCAGCAGCTTGGCAGGGACTAGCAACACCGGGGAGCTGTTTTTT. The encoded protein is CASSLAGTSNTGELFF.

This sequence joins TRBV9 and TRBJ2-5; perhaps TRBD1 as D (5 bases). With 1 base removed from V and 5 bases from J, the gap between germline ends came to 9 bases. Germline CDR1 SGDLS, CDR2 YYNGEE. This CDR3 is built from 13 residues. The CDR3 region has the DNA TGTGCCAGCAGCGTAAGCAGACAGGAGACCCAGTACTTC. Translating gives CASSVSRQETQYF.

J is TRBJ1-5 and V is TRBV29-1; D ambiguous. With 4 bases removed from V and 4 bases from J, the gap between germline ends came to 14 bases. The CDR3 sequence is 14 residues long. Germline V gene lookup returns CDR1 SQVTM and CDR2 ANQGSEA. The CDR3 bases are TGCAGCGTTGCGTCGGGAACTGGAAATCAGCCCCAGCATTTT. It codes for CSVASGTGNQPQHF.

The chain couples TRBV14 to TRBJ2-7; D possibly corresponds to TRBD1 (5 bases). The V end was cut by 5 bases, the J end by 4 bases, with 12 bases between. In germline, CDR1 is SGHDN, CDR2 FVKESK. This CDR3 has 13 residues. The CDR3 sequence is CASSAGLRYEQYF. CDR3 coding DNA: TGTGCCAGCAGCGCAGGGTTGCGTTACGAGCAGTACTTC.

This clone was seen a single time. The genes are TRBV30 and TRBJ1-3; 7 bases map to TRBD1. Germline CDR1 GTSNPN, CDR2 SVGIG (reference sequence). The V and J ends lost 0 bases and 5 bases, in that order; junction bases with no gene match: 4. The CDR3 consists of 14 residues. CDR3 residues: CAWSVRDRRNTIYF. As DNA, the CDR3 is TGTGCCTGGAGTGTCCGGGACAGACGAAACACCATATATTTT.

V is TRBV9 and J is TRBJ1-6, with 8 bases matching TRBD1. The CDR3 is made up of 15 amino acids. V dropped 0 bases and J dropped 10; count of bases not matched to a gene: 6. CDR1 SGDLS and CDR2 YYNGEE come from the germline V gene. The CDR3 is CASSVDQGARSPLHF. CDR3 DNA sequence: TGTGCCAGCAGCGTAGACCAGGGGGCTCGATCACCCCTCCACTTT. Looking up the rest from reference TRBV9 and TRBJ1-6 gives the full variable domain: DSGVTQTPKHLITATGQRVTLRCSPRSGDLSVYWYQQSLDQGLQFLIQYYNGEERAKGNILERFSAQQFPDLHSELNLSSLELGDSALYFCASSVDQGARSPLHFGNGTRLTVT.

The V gene is TRBV5-1, the J gene TRBJ2-7, with a weak D call TRBD2 (6 bases). Trimming pared 6 bases from V and 5 bases from J, leaving 18 bases between. Germline V lookup: CDR1 SGHRS, CDR2 YFSETQ. CDR3 size: 14 residues. CDR3 in amino acids: CASTHFPGGDEQYF. CDR3 nucleotides: TGCGCCAGCACGCACTTTCCGGGCGGGGACGAGCAGTACTTC.